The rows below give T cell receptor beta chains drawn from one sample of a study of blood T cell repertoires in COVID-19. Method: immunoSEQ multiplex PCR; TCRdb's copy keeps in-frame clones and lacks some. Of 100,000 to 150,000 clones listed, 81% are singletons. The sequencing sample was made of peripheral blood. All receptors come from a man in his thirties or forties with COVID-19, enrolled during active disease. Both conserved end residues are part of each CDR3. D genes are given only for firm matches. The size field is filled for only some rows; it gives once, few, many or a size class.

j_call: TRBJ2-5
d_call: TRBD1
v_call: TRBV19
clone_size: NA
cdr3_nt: TGTGCCAGTACGGGGCAGGGGGCAGGAGAGACCCAGTACTTC
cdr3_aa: CASTGQGAGETQYF

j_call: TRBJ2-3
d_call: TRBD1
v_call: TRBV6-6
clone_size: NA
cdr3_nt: TGTGCCAGCAGTTACTCGGCAGGGGGAAGCACAGATACGCAGTATTTT
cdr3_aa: CASSYSAGGSTDTQYF

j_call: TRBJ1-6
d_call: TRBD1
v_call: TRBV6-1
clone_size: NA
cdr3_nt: TGTGCCAGCAGGACAGGGTCCTATAATTCACCCCTCCACTTT
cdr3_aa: CASRTGSYNSPLHF

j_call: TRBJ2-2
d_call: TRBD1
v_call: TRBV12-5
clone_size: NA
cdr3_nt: TGTGCTAGTGGTTCGGCCCCGGGACAGGGGCCCGGGGAGCTGTTTTTT
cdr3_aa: CASGSAPGQGPGELFF

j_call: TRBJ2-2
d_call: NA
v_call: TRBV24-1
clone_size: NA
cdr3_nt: TGTGCCACCAGTGAAGGAGAGGGGGCCGGGGAGCTGTTTTTT
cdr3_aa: CATSEGEGAGELFF

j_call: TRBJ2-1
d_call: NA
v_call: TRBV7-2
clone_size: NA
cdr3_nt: TGTGCCAGCAGCTTAGTGACTTACTACAATGAGCAGTTCTTC
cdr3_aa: CASSLVTYYNEQFF

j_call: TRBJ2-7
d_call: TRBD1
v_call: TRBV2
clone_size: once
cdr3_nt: TGTGCCAGCAGTGATAACTGGGACAGGACTTCCTACGAGCAGTACTTC
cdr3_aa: CASSDNWDRTSYEQYF

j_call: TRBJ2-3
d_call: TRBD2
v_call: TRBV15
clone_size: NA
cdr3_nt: TGTGCCACCAGCAGGGGGGGGACTGTACGAACGCAGTATTTT
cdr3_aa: CATSRGGTVRTQYF

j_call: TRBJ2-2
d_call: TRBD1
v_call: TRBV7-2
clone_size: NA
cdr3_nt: TGTGCCAGCAGCTTAAGACAGGGCGGCTCCGGGGAGCTGTTTTTT
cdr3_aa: CASSLRQGGSGELFF

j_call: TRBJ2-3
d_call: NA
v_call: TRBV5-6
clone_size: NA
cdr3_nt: TGTGCCAGCAGCGATCGTCCTGGGCCCACAGATACGCAGTATTTT
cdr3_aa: CASSDRPGPTDTQYF

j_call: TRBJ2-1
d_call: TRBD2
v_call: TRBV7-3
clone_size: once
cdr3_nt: TGTGCCAGCAGTCGAGCGGGGGATCTGTCCTACAATGAGCAGTTCTTC
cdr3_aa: CASSRAGDLSYNEQFF

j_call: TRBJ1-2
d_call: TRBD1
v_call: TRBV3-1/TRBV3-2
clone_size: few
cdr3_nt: TGTGCCAGCAGCCAAAGAGGGGGCCAATGGGGGGCCTATGGCTACACCTTC
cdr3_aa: CASSQRGGQWGAYGYTF

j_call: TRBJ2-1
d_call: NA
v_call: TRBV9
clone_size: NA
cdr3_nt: TGTGCCAGCAGCACCGCGGACTTTACCAATGAGCAGTTCTTC
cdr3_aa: CASSTADFTNEQFF

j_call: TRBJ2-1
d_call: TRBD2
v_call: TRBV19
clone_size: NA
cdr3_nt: TGTGCCAGTAGTTACACTAGCGGGAGAAACAATGAGCAGTTCTTC
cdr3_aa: CASSYTSGRNNEQFF

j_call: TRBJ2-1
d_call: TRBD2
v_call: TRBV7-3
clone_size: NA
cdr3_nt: TGTGCCAGCAGCTTAAGGCGCCTAGCGGGGGGCAATGAGCAGTTCTTC
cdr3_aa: CASSLRRLAGGNEQFF

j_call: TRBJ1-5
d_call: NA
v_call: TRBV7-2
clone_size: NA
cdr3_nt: TGTGCCAGCAGCCTGGTAGGGGTAGGTAGCAATCAGCCCCAGCATTTT
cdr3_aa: CASSLVGVGSNQPQHF

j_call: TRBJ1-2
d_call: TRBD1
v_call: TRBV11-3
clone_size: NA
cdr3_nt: TGTGCCAGCAGCTCGGGACAGGGGGAGGACTATGGCTACACCTTC
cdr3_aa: CASSSGQGEDYGYTF

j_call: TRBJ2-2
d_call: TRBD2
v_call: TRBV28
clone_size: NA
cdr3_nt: TGTGCCAGCAGTCCAATTATGGGACTAGCGGGAGTAAGCACCGGGGAGCTGTTTTTT
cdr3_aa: CASSPIMGLAGVSTGELFF

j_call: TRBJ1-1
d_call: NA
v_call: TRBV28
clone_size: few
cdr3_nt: TGTGCCAGCAAAAGACGGGATTTGAACACTGAAGCTTTCTTT
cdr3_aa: CASKRRDLNTEAFF

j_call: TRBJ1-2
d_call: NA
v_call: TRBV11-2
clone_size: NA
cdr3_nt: TGTGCCAGCAGCCCCGGGGGGACCTATGGCTACACCTTC
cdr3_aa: CASSPGGTYGYTF

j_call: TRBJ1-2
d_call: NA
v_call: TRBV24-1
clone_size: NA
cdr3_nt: TGTGCCACCAGTGATCCGACGCAGGGAGGGTATGGCTACACCTTC
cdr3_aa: CATSDPTQGGYGYTF

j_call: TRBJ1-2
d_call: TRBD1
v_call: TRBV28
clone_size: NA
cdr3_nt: TGTGCCAGCAGTTCGGGGACAGGGGTCAACTATGGCTACACCTTC
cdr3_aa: CASSSGTGVNYGYTF

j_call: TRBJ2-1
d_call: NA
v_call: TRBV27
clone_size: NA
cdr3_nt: TGTGCCAGCAGTCTTGAGCGGTACAATGAGCAGTTCTTC
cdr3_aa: CASSLERYNEQFF

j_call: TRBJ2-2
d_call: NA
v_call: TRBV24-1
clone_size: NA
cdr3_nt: TGTGCCACCAGTGACGGACTCACCGGGGAGCTGTTTTTT
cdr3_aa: CATSDGLTGELFF

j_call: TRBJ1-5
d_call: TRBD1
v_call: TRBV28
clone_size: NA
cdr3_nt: TGTGCCAGCAGCAAAAGGAGATTCAGGGGGCCGCCCCAGCATTTT
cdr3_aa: CASSKRRFRGPPQHF

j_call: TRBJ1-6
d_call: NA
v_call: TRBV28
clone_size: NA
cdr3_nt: TGTGCCAGCAACCCTCAGATCTCCTATAATTCACCCCTCCACTTT
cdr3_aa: CASNPQISYNSPLHF

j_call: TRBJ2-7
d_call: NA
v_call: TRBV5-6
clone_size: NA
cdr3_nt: TGTGCCAGCAGCTTGGTGTCGGCAGCGAGGTACGAGCAGTACTTC
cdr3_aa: CASSLVSAARYEQYF

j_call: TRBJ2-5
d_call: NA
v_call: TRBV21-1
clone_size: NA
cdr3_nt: TGTGCCAGCAGCTATCACTTTATGGAAGGGAGGGAGACCCAGTACTTC
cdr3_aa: CASSYHFMEGRETQYF

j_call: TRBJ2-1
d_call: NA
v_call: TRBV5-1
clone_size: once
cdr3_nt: TGCGCCAGCAGCTTGGTTGGGGGCTACTACAATGAGCAGTTCTTC
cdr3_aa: CASSLVGGYYNEQFF

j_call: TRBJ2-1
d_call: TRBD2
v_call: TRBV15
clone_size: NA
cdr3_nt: TGTGCCACCAGCAGAGATCTCCCTAGCGGTTTTTACAATGAGCAGTTCTTC
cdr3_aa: CATSRDLPSGFYNEQFF

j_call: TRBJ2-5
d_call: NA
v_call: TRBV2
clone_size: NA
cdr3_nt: TGTGCCAGCAGTGATTATATGGGGGGGCCGGAGACCCAGTACTTC
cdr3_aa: CASSDYMGGPETQYF

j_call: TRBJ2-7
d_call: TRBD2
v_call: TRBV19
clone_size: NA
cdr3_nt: TGTGCCAGTACCGTTAGCGGGGACTCCTACGAGCAGTACTTC
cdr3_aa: CASTVSGDSYEQYF

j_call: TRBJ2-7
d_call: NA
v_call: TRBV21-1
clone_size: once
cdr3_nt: TGTGCCAGCAGCAAAACCCCTAGCGGTTTTCTCTACGAGCAGTACTTC
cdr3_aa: CASSKTPSGFLYEQYF

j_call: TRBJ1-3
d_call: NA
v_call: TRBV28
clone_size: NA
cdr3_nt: TGTGCCACCCGGGGGCGGGGGGCTGGAAACACCATATATTTT
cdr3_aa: CATRGRGAGNTIYF

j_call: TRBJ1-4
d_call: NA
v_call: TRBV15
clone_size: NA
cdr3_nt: TGTGCCACCAGCAGAGATCCCACCGGGGGGGAAAAACTGTTTTTT
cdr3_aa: CATSRDPTGGEKLFF

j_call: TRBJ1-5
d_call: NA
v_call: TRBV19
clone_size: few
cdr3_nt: TGTGCCAGTAGTATAAGGGGCAGGTCCCTCGTCCCCCAGCATTTT
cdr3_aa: CASSIRGRSLVPQHF

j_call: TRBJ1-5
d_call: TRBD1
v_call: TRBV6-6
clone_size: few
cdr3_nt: TGTGCCGGGGGACAGTATAGCAATCAGCCCCAGCATTTT
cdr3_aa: CAGGQYSNQPQHF

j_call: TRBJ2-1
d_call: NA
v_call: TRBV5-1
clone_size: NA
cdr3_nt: TGCGCCAGCAGCTTGGGAGCCCTCGACAATGAGCAGTTCTTC
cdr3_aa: CASSLGALDNEQFF

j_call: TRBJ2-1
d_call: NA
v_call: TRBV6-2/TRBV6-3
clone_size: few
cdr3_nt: TGTGCCAGCAGTGGACAGTCAAAAAACAATGAGCAGTTCTTC
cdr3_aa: CASSGQSKNNEQFF

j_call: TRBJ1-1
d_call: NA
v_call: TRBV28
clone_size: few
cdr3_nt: TGTGCCAGCAGTTTGACAGGAAAGAACACTGAAGCTTTCTTT
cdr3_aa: CASSLTGKNTEAFF

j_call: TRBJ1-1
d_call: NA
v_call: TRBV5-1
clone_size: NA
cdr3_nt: TGCGCCAGCAGCTGGGCCACAGGGACCACTGAAGCTTTCTTT
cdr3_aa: CASSWATGTTEAFF

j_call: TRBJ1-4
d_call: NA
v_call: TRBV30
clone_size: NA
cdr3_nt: TGTGCCTGGAGTGTACGAGGCTGGGGGCAGGGGTTGGGAAAACTGTTTTTT
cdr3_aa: CAWSVRGWGQGLGKLFF

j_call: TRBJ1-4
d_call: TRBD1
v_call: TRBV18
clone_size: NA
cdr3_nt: TGTGCCAGCTCACCCCGGGACAGGGGGAATGAAAAACTGTTTTTT
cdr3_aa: CASSPRDRGNEKLFF

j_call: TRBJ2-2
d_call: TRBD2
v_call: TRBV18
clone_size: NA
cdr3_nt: TGTGCCAGCTCACCACCCGCGGGAGGAGGTGAGAACACCGGGGAGCTGTTTTTT
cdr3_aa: CASSPPAGGGENTGELFF

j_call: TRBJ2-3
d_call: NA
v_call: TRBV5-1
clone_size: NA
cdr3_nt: TGCGCCAGCAGCACCCTGACTAGTAGCGCAGATACGCAGTATTTT
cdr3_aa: CASSTLTSSADTQYF

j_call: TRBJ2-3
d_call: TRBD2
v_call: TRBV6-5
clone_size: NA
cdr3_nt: TGTGCCAGCGTACTAGCGGGAGGGTCGCAGTATTTT
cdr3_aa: CASVLAGGSQYF

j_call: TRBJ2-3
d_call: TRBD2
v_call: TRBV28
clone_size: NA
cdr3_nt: TGTGCCAGCAAAGGACTAGCGGAGAACACAGATACGCAGTATTTT
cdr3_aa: CASKGLAENTDTQYF

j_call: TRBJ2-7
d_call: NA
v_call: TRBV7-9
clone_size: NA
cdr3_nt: TGTGCCAGCAGCCCCCAAACCGGACAGTACGAGCAGTACTTC
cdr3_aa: CASSPQTGQYEQYF

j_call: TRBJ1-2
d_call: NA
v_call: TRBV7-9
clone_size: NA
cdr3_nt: TGTGCCAGCAGCCTCCGCAGGGCGGGGGGTGGCTACACCTTC
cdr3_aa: CASSLRRAGGGYTF

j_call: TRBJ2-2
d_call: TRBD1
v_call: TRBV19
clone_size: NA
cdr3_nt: TGTGCCCCTGAGGCGTTCTTTGAACAGGGGGGACTGGGCGGGGAGCTGTTTTTT
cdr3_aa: CAPEAFFEQGGLGGELFF

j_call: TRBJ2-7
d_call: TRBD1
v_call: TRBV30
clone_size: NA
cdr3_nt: TGTGCCTGGAGTGGAGGGGGCGTATCCTACGAGCAGTACTTC
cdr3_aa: CAWSGGGVSYEQYF

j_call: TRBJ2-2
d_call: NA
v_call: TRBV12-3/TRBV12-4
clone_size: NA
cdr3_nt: TGTGCCAGCAGCAGTACTACTACCGGGGAGCTGTTTTTT
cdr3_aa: CASSSTTTGELFF

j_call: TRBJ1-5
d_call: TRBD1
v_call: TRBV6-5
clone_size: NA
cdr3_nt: TGTGCCAGCAGTATTAGGGACAGGGTACATCAGCCCCAGCATTTT
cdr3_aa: CASSIRDRVHQPQHF

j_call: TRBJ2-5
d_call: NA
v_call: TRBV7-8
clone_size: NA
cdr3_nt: TGTGCCAGCAGCCCTGCCCAACGGGAGACCCAGTACTTC
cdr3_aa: CASSPAQRETQYF